A selection of T cell receptor beta chains follows, all from one sample in a study of chemoradiotherapy in HPV16-positive cancers. Sequenced by immunoSEQ multiplex PCR; TCRdb stores in-frame clones only, minus some. Of 12,000 or so clones in the sample, roughly 86% were seen once. The specimen was blood, collected from a patient who underwent chemoradiotherapy. Every receptor here comes from a human donor with HPV-associated anogenital cancer. Each CDR3 is given without its conserved first and last residue.

TRBJ1-2 | TRBV6-1 | ASSEAWTGRVYGYT
TRBJ1-6 | TRBV5-1 | ASSFRAVDNSPLH
TRBJ1-3 | TRBV28 | ASSPERRTNSLSSGNTIY
TRBJ1-1 | TRBV7-9 | ASSQSEGRNTEAF
TRBJ2-5 | TRBV5-4 | ASSFEVRRGRETQY
TRBJ2-5 | TRBV27 | ASRVAGGPVVTQY
TRBJ1-2 | TRBV30 | AWTPTGYYGYT
TRBJ1-2 | TRBV30 | AWSPYTPGSLTNYGYT
TRBJ2-7 | TRBV7-9 | ASSSTENGEQY
TRBJ2-1 | TRBV5-8 | ASRLGTVGVMGQF
TRBJ1-4 | TRBV6-1 | ASSESEKLF
TRBJ1-1 | TRBV2 | ASSDNFRKIEAF
TRBJ1-1 | TRBV5-5 | ASSSTNGGAEAF
TRBJ2-6 | TRBV7-2 | ASSRQPYSSVANVLT
TRBJ1-2 | TRBV9 | ASSEGQGVYGYT
TRBJ2-3 | TRBV5-1 | ASSLDFGTATDTQY
TRBJ2-3 | TRBV10-1 | ATRLAGTDTQY
TRBJ1-1 | TRBV5-1 | ASSSPGQGTEAF
TRBJ2-7 | TRBV30 | ARRDRLAYEQY
TRBJ2-7 | TRBV6-5 | ASSTSYEQY
TRBJ1-1 | TRBV11-2 | ASSPRSRITEAF
TRBJ1-1 | TRBV2 | ASSQGEGTEAF
TRBJ2-3 | TRBV19 | ASSTGTGRTDTQY
TRBJ1-1 | TRBV19 | ASSIGQNTEAF
TRBJ1-2 | TRBV19 | ASRREGFGGYT
TRBJ1-5 | TRBV2 | ASSGLQGQPQH
TRBJ1-2 | TRBV2 | ASSQRTGRGGGYT
TRBJ1-5 | TRBV6-1 | ASSATGTGVSNQPQH
TRBJ2-3 | TRBV7-2 | ASSPGGWADTQY
TRBJ2-3 | TRBV30 | AWSVQGSTDTQY
TRBJ1-1 | TRBV4-1 | ASSQEGSGGTAF
TRBJ2-1 | TRBV19 | ASRHSGTGLNEQF
TRBJ1-6 | TRBV4-2 | ASSQVGQDSPLH
TRBJ2-1 | TRBV7-2 | ASSDGLLAGGLNEQF
TRBJ1-3 | TRBV11-2 | ASSFSGTGGGPAD
TRBJ1-4 | TRBV9 | ASSAGQGGNEKLF
TRBJ1-2 | TRBV19 | ASSTPQGIIYGYT
TRBJ1-1 | TRBV2 | ASKTPDYTEAF
TRBJ1-5 | TRBV2 | ASSYDQPQH
TRBJ2-2 | TRBV30 | AWSAPSGGFLGELF
TRBJ1-1 | TRBV18 | ASSSQGFEAF
TRBJ2-2 | TRBV10-1 | ASSPHLNTGELF
TRBJ1-1 | TRBV2 | ASSALREDTEAF
TRBJ1-5 | TRBV19 | ASSGAYSNQPQH
TRBJ2-2 | TRBV13 | ASTPLDFGGTGELF
TRBJ1-3 | TRBV30 | AWDRGPNTIY
TRBJ2-3 | TRBV2 | ASNPGPSTDTQY
TRBJ2-5 | TRBV7-9 | ASSLIYRDRVQETQY
TRBJ2-1 | TRBV2 | ASATSGGALEQF
TRBJ2-5 | TRBV18 | ASSPEETQY
TRBJ1-1 | TRBV7-2 | ASSLAQGGTEAF